This T cell receptor (beta chain) was sequenced in a study of T cells after yellow fever vaccination. Background on the study: With SMART-Seq v4 Ultra Low Input, the fractions containing low cell numbers were prepared.

It was through 5'RACE template switching that TCR cDNA was made, with a universal primer site and UMIs added. TCRdb passed the 5' RACE reads through MiXCR, listing each CDR3 protein once. The top ten clones hold 15% to 20% of a sample with under 550,000 distinct CDR3 sequences, 21% of them seen once. A remark on this clonotype: As yet, its antigen is unknown.

V lost 1 base and J lost 6, with 3 bases in between. This CDR3 has 12 amino acids. Per germline, CDR1 SNHLY and CDR2 FYNNEI. Study-wide results and caveats: Just a small share of clonotypes turned up in the CD4 compartment as well as the CD8 compartment.

The source is a man aged 18-30 years who received the YFV17D yellow fever vaccine. This chain uses TRBV2 with TRBJ2-2; D is unclear. Material: PBMCs, obtained roughly 20 days after the first yellow fever vaccination. The CDR3 nucleotides are TGTGCCAGCAGTGAAGGGGCCGGGGAGCTGTTTTTT. It encodes CASSEGAGELFF.